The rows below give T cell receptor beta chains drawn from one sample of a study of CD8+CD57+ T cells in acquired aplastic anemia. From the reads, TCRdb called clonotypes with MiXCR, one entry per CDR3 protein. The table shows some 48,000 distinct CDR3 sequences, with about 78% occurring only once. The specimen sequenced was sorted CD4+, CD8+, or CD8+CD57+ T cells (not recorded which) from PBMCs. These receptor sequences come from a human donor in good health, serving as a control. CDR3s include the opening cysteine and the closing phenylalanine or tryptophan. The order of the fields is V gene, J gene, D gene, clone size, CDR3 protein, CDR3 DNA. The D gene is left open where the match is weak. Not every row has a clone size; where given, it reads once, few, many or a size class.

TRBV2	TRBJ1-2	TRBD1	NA	CASRQGAQFNLNYGYTF	TGTGCCAGCAGACAGGGGGCACAGTTCAACCTTAACTATGGCTACACCTTC
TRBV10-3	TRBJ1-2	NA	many	CAIGQGYTF	TGTGCCATCGGACAGGGCTACACCTTC
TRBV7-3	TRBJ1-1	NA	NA	CASSRAAEAFF	TGTGCCAGCAGCCGGGCGGCTGAAGCTTTCTTT
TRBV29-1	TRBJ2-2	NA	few	CSVRPTATGELFF	TGCAGCGTGAGACCCACCGCCACCGGGGAGCTGTTTTTT
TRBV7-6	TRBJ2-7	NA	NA	CASSPRVEQYF	TGTGCCAGCAGCCCCAGGGTGGAGCAGTACTTC
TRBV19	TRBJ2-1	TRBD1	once	CASIAAWTGGYNEQFF	TGTGCAAGTATAGCAGCGTGGACAGGGGGATACAATGAGCAGTTCTTC
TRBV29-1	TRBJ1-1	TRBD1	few	CSVLPRDRETEAFF	TGCAGCGTTCTACCTCGGGACAGGGAGACTGAAGCTTTCTTT
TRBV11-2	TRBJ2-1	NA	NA	CASSLRPGRSGNEQFF	TGTGCCAGCAGCTTAAGGCCGGGGCGATCCGGCAATGAGCAGTTCTTC
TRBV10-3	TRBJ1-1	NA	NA	CAISGQVNTEAFF	TGTGCCATCAGTGGTCAGGTGAACACTGAAGCTTTCTTT
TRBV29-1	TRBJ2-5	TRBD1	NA	CSETGTGVSQYF	TGCAGCGAGACCGGGACAGGGGTGAGCCAGTACTTC
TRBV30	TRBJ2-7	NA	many	CAWSGIHEQYF	TGTGCCTGGAGCGGGATCCACGAGCAGTACTTC
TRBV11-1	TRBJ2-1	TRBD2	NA	CASSLVGFRLAGEQFF	TGTGCCAGCAGCTTAGTTGGGTTTCGACTAGCGGGTGAGCAGTTCTTC
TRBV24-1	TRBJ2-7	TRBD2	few	CATSDFRGRPYEQYF	TGTGCCACCAGTGATTTTCGCGGGAGGCCCTACGAGCAGTACTTC
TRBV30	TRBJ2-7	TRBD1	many	CAWRPGQSYEQYF	TGTGCCTGGAGGCCGGGACAGTCTTACGAGCAGTACTTC
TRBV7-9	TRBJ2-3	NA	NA	CASTTGSSTDTQYF	TGTGCCAGCACGACCGGGTCTAGCACAGATACGCAGTATTTT
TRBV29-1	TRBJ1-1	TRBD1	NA	CSVTGGAGTEAFF	TGCAGCGTGACAGGGGGCGCAGGCACTGAAGCTTTCTTT
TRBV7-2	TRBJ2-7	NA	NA	CASSLGLPTYEQYF	TGTGCCAGCAGTCTAGGCCTACCAACCTACGAGCAGTACTTC
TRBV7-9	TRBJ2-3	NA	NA	CASSLLGGTRTQYF	TGTGCCAGCAGCTTATTAGGCGGGACAAGAACGCAGTATTTT
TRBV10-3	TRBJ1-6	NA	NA	CAISVGDLYSPLHF	TGTGCCATCAGTGTTGGGGACCTTTATTCACCCCTCCACTTT
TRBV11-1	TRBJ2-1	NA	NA	CASPFPLCSYNEQFF	TGTGCCAGCCCCTTCCCACTGTGCTCCTACAATGAGCAGTTCTTC
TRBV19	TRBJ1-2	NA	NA	CASSIGPGRVGYTF	TGTGCCAGTAGTATCGGCCCAGGACGAGTTGGCTACACCTTC
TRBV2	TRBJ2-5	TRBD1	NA	CASRRGTGGTETQYF	TGTGCCAGCAGGAGAGGGACAGGGGGGACAGAGACCCAGTACTTC
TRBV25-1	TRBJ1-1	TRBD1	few	CASSGTQDRAVEAFF	TGTGCCAGCAGTGGGACTCAAGACAGGGCCGTTGAAGCTTTCTTT
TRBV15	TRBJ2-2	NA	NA	CATSRGDDPNTGELFF	TGTGCCACTAGCAGAGGGGACGATCCGAACACCGGGGAGCTGTTTTTT
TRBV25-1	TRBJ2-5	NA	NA	CASSDHGTSQETQYF	TGTGCCAGCAGTGATCACGGGACGTCACAAGAGACCCAGTACTTC
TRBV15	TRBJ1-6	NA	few	CATSNGKTYSPLHF	TGTGCCACCAGCAACGGGAAGACGTATTCACCCCTCCACTTT
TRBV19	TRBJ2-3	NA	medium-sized	CASSIFEAEEDTQYF	TGTGCCAGTAGTATCTTCGAGGCCGAGGAAGATACGCAGTATTTT
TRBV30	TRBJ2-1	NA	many	CAWSVLYNEQFF	TGTGCCTGGAGCGTTCTCTACAATGAGCAGTTCTTC
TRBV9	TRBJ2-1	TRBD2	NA	CASSLRAGAYNEQFF	TGTGCCAGCAGCTTAAGAGCGGGGGCTTACAATGAGCAGTTCTTC
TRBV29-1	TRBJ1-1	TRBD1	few	CSVAGTGFSEAFF	TGCAGCGTGGCCGGGACAGGGTTCTCTGAAGCTTTCTTT
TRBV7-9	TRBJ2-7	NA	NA	CASSSQGGSVYEQYF	TGTGCCAGCAGCTCACAGGGTGGGTCTGTCTACGAGCAGTACTTC
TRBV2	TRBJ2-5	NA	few	CASREEETQYF	TGTGCCAGCAGAGAGGAGGAGACCCAGTACTTC
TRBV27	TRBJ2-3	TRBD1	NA	CASSKGQGLDTQYF	TGTGCCAGCAGTAAGGGACAGGGGTTAGATACGCAGTATTTT
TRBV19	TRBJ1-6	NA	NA	CATGQSGNSPLHF	TGTGCCACAGGACAGTCGGGCAATTCACCCCTCCACTTT
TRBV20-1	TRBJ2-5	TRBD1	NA	CSARETGVETQYF	TGCAGTGCTAGGGAGACAGGGGTAGAGACCCAGTACTTC
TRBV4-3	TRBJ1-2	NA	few	CASSQDPTTPPRGYGYTF	TGCGCCAGCAGCCAAGACCCCACGACGCCACCCCGGGGTTATGGCTACACCTTC
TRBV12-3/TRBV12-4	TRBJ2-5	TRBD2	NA	CASTETRASGTQYF	TGTGCCAGCACCGAGACTAGGGCTAGCGGGACCCAGTACTTC
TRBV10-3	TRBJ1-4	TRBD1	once	CAINKTGAPEKLFF	TGTGCCATCAATAAGACAGGGGCCCCGGAAAAACTGTTTTTT
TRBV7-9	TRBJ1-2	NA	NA	CASSPPGYGYTF	TGTGCCAGCAGCCCCCCTGGCTATGGCTACACCTTC
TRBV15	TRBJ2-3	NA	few	CATSGGLQSSTDTQYF	TGTGCCACCAGCGGCGGGTTACAATCTAGCACAGATACGCAGTATTTT
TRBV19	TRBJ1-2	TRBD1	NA	CASSPGTQGSGYTF	TGTGCCAGTAGTCCCGGTACACAGGGGAGTGGCTACACCTTC
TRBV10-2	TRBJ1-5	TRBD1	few	CASSLDRDDQPQHF	TGCGCCAGCAGTTTGGACAGGGATGATCAGCCCCAGCATTTT
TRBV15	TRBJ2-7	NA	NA	CATSRDRSSDEQYF	TGTGCCACCAGCAGAGATCGGTCATCTGACGAGCAGTACTTC
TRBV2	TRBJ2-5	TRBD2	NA	CASRTSGSFETQHF	TGTGCCAGCAGGACTAGCGGGAGTTTTGAGACCCAGCACTTC
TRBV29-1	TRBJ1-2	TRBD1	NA	CSVDTSTGAYGYTF	TGCAGCGTGGATACCTCGACAGGGGCCTATGGCTACACCTTC
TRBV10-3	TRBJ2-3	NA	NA	CASSYSPGPYTQYF	TGTGCCAGCAGTTACTCACCCGGGCCGTATACGCAGTATTTT
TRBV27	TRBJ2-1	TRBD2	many	CASSITAGGRVNEQFF	TGTGCCAGCAGTATAACAGCGGGAGGGCGGGTCAATGAGCAGTTCTTC
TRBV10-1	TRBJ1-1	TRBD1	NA	CASNTDRDGANTEAFF	TGCGCCAGCAACACTGACAGGGACGGAGCGAACACTGAAGCTTTCTTT